The next 28 T cell receptor beta chains were all read from a single sample in a study of shared clonotypes between healthy human individuals. Using immunoSEQ multiplex PCR, the repertoire was profiled, and TCRdb retains in-frame clones only, with some absent. The sample has 2 million to 2.5 million clones, approximately 94% seen once. Sequenced input: naive CD4+ T cells sorted from blood. The subset denotes: CD45RA+ positively selected. The receptor set was obtained from a young man in good health.

The V and J genes are TRBV10-2 and TRBJ2-4; TRBD2 aligns across 8 bases. The CDR3 is 15 residues long. After removal of 5 bases from V and 1 base from J, the junction contained 4 bases not matched to a gene. Germline-derived CDR1 and CDR2 are WSHSY and SAAADI. CDR3 sequence: CASSLSGMAKNIQYF. Written as DNA, the CDR3 is TGCGCCAGCAGTCTTAGCGGGATGGCCAAAAACATTCAGTACTTC.

The chain has TRBV5-8 and TRBJ2-3; TRBD1 matches 8 bases. V shed 3 bases and J 4 bases; nucleotides not matched to a gene: 10. CDR1 and CDR2 (germline): SGHTS, YDEGEE. The CDR3 extends over 16 amino acids. The DNA of the CDR3 is TGTGCCAGCAGCTCACCCGGACAGGGTAAATCAGATACGCAGTATTTT. This gives the protein CASSSPGQGKSDTQYF.

This clone was seen a handful of times. The chain links TRBV2 to TRBJ2-5, with D possibly matching TRBD2 (6 bases). Germline CDR1 is SNHLY and CDR2 is FYNNEI. V lost 6 bases to trimming and J lost 1 base, with 15 bases between them. This CDR3 spans 15 amino acids. DNA of the CDR3: TGTGCCAGCAGGTTCGGGACTGCCCCCCAAGAGACCCAGTACTTC. It translates to CASRFGTAPQETQYF. Full variable domain (rest looked up from reference TRBV2 and TRBJ2-5): EPEVTQTPSHQVTQMGQEVILRCVPISNHLYFYWYRQILGQKVEFLVSFYNNEISEKSEIFDDQFSVERPDGSNFTLKIRSTKLEDSAMYFCASRFGTAPQETQYFGPGTRLLVL.

V and J are TRBV19 and TRBJ2-2, with TRBD1 matching over 7 bases. After removal of 6 bases from V and 5 bases from J, the junction contained 6 bases not matched to a gene. CDR1 is LNHDA, CDR2 SQIVND, per germline (reference sequence). There are 14 residues in the CDR3. CDR3 DNA: TGTGCCAGTAGCGAAGGACAGGTGACCGGGGAGCTGTTTTTT. Translation: CASSEGQVTGELFF.

This clone was picked up a small number of times. The CDR3 is CAIRGGQTTNEKLFF. In DNA, the CDR3 is TGTGCCATCAGGGGGGGACAGACAACTAATGAAAAACTGTTTTTT. The genes are TRBV10-3 and TRBJ1-4; 7 bases map to TRBD1. CDR3 length: 15 amino acids. Germline values: CDR1 ENHRY, CDR2 SYGVKD. Losses at the gene ends were 6 bases for V and 0 bases for J; bases not matched to a gene: 4.

This rearrangement joins TRBV10-3 to TRBJ1-3; 10 nucleotides line up with TRBD1. The V segment lost 6 bases and the J segment 0 bases; nucleotides outside the gene matches: 5. CDR1 is ENHRY and CDR2 is SYGVKD in the germline V gene. CDR3 length: 16 amino acids. The CDR3 DNA is TGTGCCATCAGGGGACAGGGGCTACTCTCTGGAAACACCATATATTTT. Its protein product is CAIRGQGLLSGNTIYF.

The chain combines TRBV2 with TRBJ1-4, with 9 positions matching TRBD1. In germline, CDR1 is SNHLY, CDR2 FYNNEI. The CDR3 covers 15 residues. Trimming removed 8 bases from V and 4 bases from J; junction bases left unmatched: 8. CDR3 loop: CASRRDRVNNEKLFF. DNA of the CDR3: TGTGCCAGCCGACGGGACAGGGTTAATAATGAAAAACTGTTTTTT.

The V gene is TRBV25-1, the J gene TRBJ2-7, with a weak D call TRBD1 (6 bases). The length of the CDR3 is 15 residues. CDR1 and CDR2 from the germline V gene are MGHDK and SYGVNS. The ends were cut back, 4 bases at V and 0 bases at J, with 13 bases in the middle. As DNA, the CDR3 is TGTGCCAGCAGTGTTACAGGGCCCAGCTCCTACGAGCAGTACTTC. Translating gives CASSVTGPSSYEQYF.

The rearrangement links TRBV28 to TRBJ1-2, with a possible D match to TRBD1 (6 bases). Trimming left V 1 base short and J 5 bases short, with 11 bases between. The CDR3 loop spans 14 amino acids. Germline V gene data show CDR1 as MDHEN and CDR2 as SYDVKM. The CDR3 bases are TGTGCCAGCAGTTTATACGGGCAGGGGTATGGCTACACCTTC. The encoded protein is CASSLYGQGYGYTF.

The rearrangement uses TRBV2 and TRBJ1-4; D ambiguous. Looked up from germline, CDR1 is SNHLY and CDR2 is FYNNEI. The CDR3 is 16 amino acids. V lost 7 bases, J lost 4 bases, and 19 bases lay in between. The CDR3 bases are TGTGCCAGCACCCTGGGCGTGGGGAAGGTTAATGAAAAACTGTTTTTT. Translating gives CASTLGVGKVNEKLFF. Variable domain in full (rest from reference TRBV2 and TRBJ1-4): EPEVTQTPSHQVTQMGQEVILRCVPISNHLYFYWYRQILGQKVEFLVSFYNNEISEKSEIFDDQFSVERPDGSNFTLKIRSTKLEDSAMYFCASTLGVGKVNEKLFFGSGTQLSVL.

This chain connects TRBV5-1 to TRBJ2-5; TRBD2 agrees at 12 bases. Germline values: CDR1 SGHRS, CDR2 YFSETQ. J gave up 0 bases and V 5 bases, and 11 bases lay outside the gene matches. The CDR3 runs to 18 residues. The CDR3, as DNA: TGCGCCAGCAGAACGGGCGGGAGGACTAGCGGGGACCAAGAGACCCAGTACTTC. Residues: CASRTGGRTSGDQETQYF.

The gene calls are TRBV11-2 and TRBJ1-3, with 8 bases that match TRBD1. The CDR3 loop spans 16 amino acids. The germline V gene has CDR1 SGHAT and CDR2 FQNNGV. The junction had 5 bases not matched to a gene; V was cut back by 4 bases and J by 0 bases. The CDR3 DNA follows: TGTGCCAGCAGCTCAGGGACAGGTCTCTCTGGAAACACCATATATTTT. Its protein is CASSSGTGLSGNTIYF.

The genes are TRBV5-1 and TRBJ2-3; TRBD2 aligns across 9 bases. Germline trimming cut 4 bases from V and 1 base from J; bases unmatched to any gene: 4. Germline V gene lookup returns CDR1 SGHRS and CDR2 YFSETQ. The CDR3 totals 15 residues. CDR3 sequence reads: CASSPGLARTDTQYF. The DNA of the CDR3 is TGCGCCAGCAGCCCTGGACTAGCGCGCACAGATACGCAGTATTTT.

The rearrangement joins TRBV7-9 to TRBJ2-1, with 9 bases identical to TRBD2. Germline CDR1 is SEHNR and CDR2 is FQNEAQ (reference sequence). This CDR3 has 17 residues. The junction had 11 bases not matched to a gene; V was cut back by 5 bases and J by 3 bases. CDR3 protein: CASSARLAEGFYNEQFF. The CDR3 bases are TGTGCCAGCAGCGCCCGACTAGCGGAGGGGTTCTACAATGAGCAGTTCTTC.

Comment on this clone: Other nucleotide sequences in the sample specify the same CDR3. The genes are TRBV5-1 and TRBJ1-2; 7 positions match TRBD1. The CDR3 is 13 residues long. Germline loops: CDR1 SGHRS, CDR2 YFSETQ. V gave up 4 bases and J gave up 4 bases; unmatched junction bases: 4. Here the CDR3 reads CASSLGQLYGYTF. CDR3 sequence (DNA): TGCGCCAGCAGCCTGGGACAGCTCTATGGCTACACCTTC.

V is TRBV9 and J is TRBJ1-2; tentatively, D is TRBD1 (5 bases). The CDR3 runs to 15 residues. V was cut by 4 bases and J by 8 bases, with 21 bases left in between. Germline V gives CDR1 SGDLS, CDR2 YYNGEE. The CDR3 spells CASSPSGRVPSGYTF. The CDR3 nucleotides read TGTGCCAGCAGCCCATCGGGGCGGGTCCCTAGCGGCTACACCTTC.

This clone was seen a handful of times. This chain joins TRBV30 and TRBJ1-1; D unresolved. Per germline, CDR1 GTSNPN and CDR2 SVGIG (reference sequence). Deletions cut 4 bases from V and 1 base from J, with 7 bases between. This CDR3 region has 12 residues. CDR3 protein: CAWIDKNTEAFF. CDR3 nucleotides: TGTGCCTGGATCGACAAGAACACTGAAGCTTTCTTT.

The table lists this clone with a count of one. Additional DNA sequences in this sample encode the identical CDR3. The chain employs TRBV7-2 and TRBJ2-5, with D uncertain. Germline V gene lookup returns CDR1 SGHTA and CDR2 FQGNSA. The CDR3 loop spans 13 amino acids. Trimming shortened V by 5 bases and J by 1 base, and 8 bases separated the two germline ends. The CDR3 DNA reads TGTGCCAGCAGCCGTACGGTCCAAGAGACCCAGTACTTC. The encoded protein is CASSRTVQETQYF.

The chain employs TRBV6-1 and TRBJ2-7; D is unclear. CDR1 is MNHNS and CDR2 is SASEGT in the germline V gene. CDR3 length equals 13 residues. The V end lost 1 base, the J end lost 6 bases, and 10 bases lay between the germline ends. The CDR3 nucleotides are TGTGCCAGCAGTGAAGATAGAGGTCGCGAGCAGTACTTC. This codes for CASSEDRGREQYF.

This clone occurred once. The same CDR3 can be traced to other DNA sequences in this sample. The chain carries TRBV18 and TRBJ1-1; D is unclear. CDR3 length: 13 amino acids. V lost 3 bases, J lost 5 bases, and 10 bases lay in between. CDR1 is KGHSH, CDR2 LQKENI, per germline. The CDR3 region is CASSPGVGTEAFF. CDR3 bases: TGTGCCAGCTCACCCGGGGTTGGTACTGAAGCTTTCTTT.

V usage is TRBV19 and J usage is TRBJ1-3; TRBD1 might be the D (5 bases). Germline V gene lookup returns CDR1 LNHDA and CDR2 SQIVND (reference sequence). V was cut by 6 bases and J by 0 bases, with 15 bases left in between. The CDR3 covers 16 residues. CDR3 loop: CASSNTGILSGNTIYF. CDR3 in DNA: TGTGCCAGTAGCAATACAGGAATCCTCTCTGGAAACACCATATATTTT.

Here the CDR3 reads CSGGLAGGELFF. The CDR3 bases are TGCAGCGGGGGACTAGCGGGCGGGGAGCTGTTTTTT. The chain has TRBV29-1 and TRBJ2-2; 12 bases match TRBD2. Germline V gene data show CDR1 as SQVTM and CDR2 as ANQGSEA. CDR3 length equals 12 residues. With 7 bases clipped from V and 7 bases from J, the junction kept 1 base outside the gene matches.

V and J are TRBV30 and TRBJ1-5; the match to TRBD1 covers 7 bases. The CDR3 loop spans 13 amino acids. The germline gives CDR1 GTSNPN, CDR2 SVGIG (reference sequence). V was clipped by 3 bases and J by 6 bases; unmatched bases: 5. The CDR3 loop is CAWSQGGLQPQHF. Here the CDR3 DNA reads TGTGCCTGGAGCCAAGGGGGCCTTCAGCCCCAGCATTTT.

The V call is TRBV19, the J call TRBJ1-5, with 8 bases that match TRBD1. The germline V gene has CDR1 LNHDA and CDR2 SQIVND (reference sequence). J gave up 6 bases and V 4 bases, and 8 bases lay outside the gene matches. The CDR3 runs to 15 residues. CDR3 nucleotide sequence: TGTGCCAGTAGTAGAATGACAGGGGCAACTCAGCCCCAGCATTTT. Translating gives CASSRMTGATQPQHF.

The V call is TRBV27, the J call TRBJ1-4, with no clear D. The CDR3 has 16 residues. Looked up from germline, CDR1 is MNHEY and CDR2 is SMNVEV (reference sequence). V lost 4 bases to trimming and J lost 0 bases, with 12 bases between them. CDR3 sequence reads: CASSSPRLTTNEKLFF. The CDR3 DNA sequence: TGTGCCAGCAGTTCACCGAGACTGACAACTAATGAAAAACTGTTTTTT.

This chain joins TRBV6-1 and TRBJ2-5; D gene ambiguous. CDR1 is MNHNS and CDR2 is SASEGT in the germline V gene. Trimming removed 2 bases at V and 5 bases at J, with 15 bases between. This CDR3 has 15 amino acids. The chain's CDR3 is CASSELYHPRETQYF. The DNA for the CDR3 is TGTGCCAGCAGTGAATTGTACCATCCGAGGGAGACCCAGTACTTC.

This chain links TRBV9 with TRBJ2-1, with unresolved D. There are 13 residues in the CDR3. CDR1 and CDR2 from the germline V gene are SGDLS and YYNGEE. The germline V and J ends were trimmed by 4 bases and 2 bases, with 7 bases remaining between them. The CDR3 DNA reads as TGTGCCAGCAGCCGCAGACCCTACAATGAGCAGTTCTTC. Translated: CASSRRPYNEQFF.

V and J are TRBV16 and TRBJ1-1; D remains unclear. Trimming cost V 2 bases and J 5 bases, with 9 bases left between them. This CDR3 has 13 amino acids. Germline CDR1 reads KGHSY; CDR2 reads FQNENV. CDR3 residues: CASSQLGGTEAFF. The CDR3 DNA reads TGTGCCAGCAGCCAACTGGGTGGGACTGAAGCTTTCTTT.